A selection of T cell receptor beta chains follows, all from one sample in a study of T cells in Graves' hyperthyroidism and ophthalmopathy. In TCRdb, the multiplex PCR reads were re-called with MiXCR into one record per CDR3 protein. The data contain roughly 640,000 distinct CDR3 sequences, about 16% of them seen just once; the ten biggest clones take up 2.5% to 4%. Sequencing was done on a sample of blood. The receptor source for this set is a middle-aged woman with Graves' ophthalmopathy. The conserved cysteine and the conserved F or W are not part of the CDR3 here. Each record gives: J gene, V gene, CDR3 protein.

TRBJ2-5,TRBV3-1,ASSARRTVQETQY
TRBJ2-7,TRBV5-1,ASSYAVGSYEQY
TRBJ2-7,TRBV27,ASSLASGAYKQY
TRBJ1-5,TRBV7-9,ASSLARGDRQH
TRBJ2-1,TRBV29-1,SLRYRYEQF
TRBJ2-5,TRBV12-5,ASGLGRGPQETQY
TRBJ1-5,TRBV20-1,SAAGGDGEYSNQPQH
TRBJ2-6,TRBV6-1,ASRGGTGSDRQSSGANVLT
TRBJ2-7,TRBV12-3/TRBV12-4,ASRRGAGEQY
TRBJ1-6,TRBV20-1,SARMGNGSPLH
TRBJ2-7,TRBV4-1,ASSRIAGTSYEQY
TRBJ1-6,TRBV6-1,ASSPDRDRSPLH
TRBJ1-3,TRBV14,ASSHLNSGNTIY
TRBJ1-3,TRBV12-3/TRBV12-4,ASSASQGGNTIY
TRBJ2-3,TRBV7-2,ASSRRVFRTDTQY
TRBJ1-4,TRBV6-2/TRBV6-3,ASSYRQRSEKLF
TRBJ1-1,TRBV6-1,ASNSMNTEAF
TRBJ2-5,TRBV25-1,ASSVYLGGQETQY
TRBJ1-5,TRBV11-2,ASSLDLYQPQH
TRBJ2-7,TRBV27,ASSARLANDEQY
TRBJ1-1,TRBV6-2/TRBV6-3,ASSDDRAPLNTEAF
TRBJ2-3,TRBV7-9,ASRHSGGALDTQY
TRBJ1-5,TRBV7-2,ASSLGTGSRQPQH
TRBJ1-5,TRBV6-1,ASVQGNQPQH
TRBJ1-2,TRBV19,ASSILGHQNNYGYT
TRBJ1-5,TRBV28,ASGKTFPVNQPQH
TRBJ2-1,TRBV11-1,ASSVQLAGEINEQF
TRBJ2-3,TRBV30,AWSVQLAKYDTQY
TRBJ1-2,TRBV6-1,ASRSPGLYNYGYT
TRBJ1-1,TRBV15,ATSRDRGGARNTEAF
TRBJ2-2,TRBV28,ASSYTGELF
TRBJ1-2,TRBV30,AIRTGPGYGYT
NA,TRBV6-1,ASSERGAF
TRBJ1-1,TRBV13,ASSLGFGVGNTEAF
TRBJ2-7,TRBV5-1,ASSLAGLADYEQY
TRBJ1-6,TRBV7-2,ASSATGTGSFNSPLH
TRBJ2-1,TRBV9,ASSVGVAGVNEQF
TRBJ2-7,TRBV7-6,ASSGQTSSYEQY
TRBJ2-7,TRBV6-1,ATGRYTRDEQY
TRBJ2-1,TRBV7-9,ASSNRDSSYNEQF
TRBJ1-6,TRBV7-6,ASSPGTGYNSPLH
TRBJ2-3,TRBV7-2,ASSPDRPDTQY
TRBJ1-1,TRBV4-1,ASSHDSGGTEAL
TRBJ1-1,TRBV27,ASRTAGQGKMNTEAF
TRBJ2-1,TRBV5-1,ASSLELAGGPGDEQF
TRBJ1-4,TRBV19,ASSPSQHATNEKLF
TRBJ2-4,TRBV20-1,SARDLRAIAKNIQY
TRBJ2-1,TRBV6-1,ASRIRREGVEQF
TRBJ2-5,TRBV7-2,ASSSTSGGVLETQY